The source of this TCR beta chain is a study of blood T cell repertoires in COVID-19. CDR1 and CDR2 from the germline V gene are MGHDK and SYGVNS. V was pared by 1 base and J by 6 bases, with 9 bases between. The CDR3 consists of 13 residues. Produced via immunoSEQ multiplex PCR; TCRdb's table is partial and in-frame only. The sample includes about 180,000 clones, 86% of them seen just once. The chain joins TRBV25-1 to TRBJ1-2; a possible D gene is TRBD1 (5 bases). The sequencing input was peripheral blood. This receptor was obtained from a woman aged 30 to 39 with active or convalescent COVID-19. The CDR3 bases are TGTGCCAGCAGTGAATGGGGCAGGCATGGCTACACCTTC. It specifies CASSEWGRHGYTF.